This T cell receptor beta chain was found in a study of CD8+CD57+ T cells in acquired aplastic anemia. Study summary: The study obtained an average of around 3.4 ug of DNA from sorted CD4+ and CD8+ cells. Study findings and constraints: Patients and controls were found to share 25 to 30 CD8+ CDR3 sequences.

Before being chosen for sequencing, patients had shown CD8+CD57+ cell expansion by flow cytometry. The blood sampling took place in patients who had so far received no therapy. Germline V gives CDR1 ENHRY, CDR2 SYGVKD. The CDR3 extends over 15 amino acids. With V trimmed by 6 bases and J by 5 bases, 3 bases remained unmatched. Both TCR beta VDJ combination and CDR3 sequence profiling were carried out. Genomic DNA was the template for this profiling. TCRdb reprocessed the reads via MiXCR and lists one record per CDR3 protein. The table records a few hundred thousand distinct CDR3 sequences, about half of them present only once. This clonotype was recorded at least ten times. What it recognizes is unknown.

This chain links TRBV10-3 with TRBJ2-1; TRBD2 agrees at 14 bases. The source is a human donor with aplastic anemia. Sequences were obtained from sorted CD4+, CD8+, or CD8+CD57+ T cells (not recorded which) from PBMCs. The CDR3 nucleotides read TGTGCCATCAGCCCGGGACTAGCGGGAGACAATGAGCAGTTCTTC. As protein: CAISPGLAGDNEQFF.